A single sample gave rise to the 21 T cell receptor beta chains below, sequenced in a study of blood T cell repertoires in COVID-19. Measured with immunoSEQ multiplex PCR; TCRdb has only the in-frame clones, and not every one. The sample consists of fewer than 450,000 clones, about nine tenths of them appearing once. Input material: peripheral blood. These receptors were collected from a woman aged 70-85 years with COVID-19, enrolled during active disease.

This clone was seen ten or more times. This chain connects TRBV3-1 (or the pseudogene TRBV3-2) to TRBJ1-2; D is possibly TRBD1 (6 bases). The CDR3 is made up of 18 amino acids. V shed 0 bases and J shed 6 bases, with 23 bases lying between them. Per the germline V gene, CDR1 is LGHDT and CDR2 is YNNKEL (reference sequence). Here the CDR3 reads CASSQDPRVVGGPDGYTF. CDR3 DNA sequence: TGTGCCAGCAGCCAAGATCCGCGGGTGGTGGGGGGGCCCGATGGCTACACCTTC.

This clone appeared once. The chain combines TRBV6-4 with TRBJ2-2, with a weak D call TRBD1 (5 bases). CDR1 MRHNA and CDR2 SNTAGT come from the germline V gene. V was shortened by 6 bases and J by 3 bases, with 11 bases between the two germline ends. The CDR3 consists of 14 residues. In DNA form, the CDR3 reads TGTGCCAGCAGCAGGGTTTTCGACACCGGGGAGCTGTTTTTT. It yields the protein CASSRVFDTGELFF.

V and J are TRBV20-1 and TRBJ1-2; D remains unclear. Germline CDR1 reads DFQATT; CDR2 reads SNEGSKA (reference sequence). V shed 5 bases and J shed 7 bases, with 11 bases lying between them. This CDR3 is 11 amino acids long. The CDR3: CSAPFGSGYTF. The DNA for the CDR3 is TGCAGTGCTCCCTTTGGGAGTGGCTACACCTTC.

V gene TRBV5-4 combines with J gene TRBJ2-1; TRBD2 aligns across 7 bases. The CDR3 extends over 14 amino acids. CDR1 is SGHNT, CDR2 YYREEE, per germline (reference sequence). V lost 4 bases, J lost 8 bases, and 9 bases stayed unmatched. CDR3 DNA: TGTGCCAGCAGCGACGGGAGGCGGGGATATGAGCAGTTCTTC. Translating it yields CASSDGRRGYEQFF.

The rearrangement links TRBV6-6 to TRBJ1-2; D is unclear. Germline V CDR1 and CDR2: MNHNY, SVGAGI (reference sequence). The V end lost 7 bases, the J end lost 6 bases, and 15 bases lay between the germline ends. CDR3 length: 13 amino acids. The DNA of the CDR3 is TGTGCCAGCAACCTAAGAGAGGTGCATGGCTACACCTTC. Encoded protein: CASNLREVHGYTF.

The gene calls are TRBV12-3 or TRBV12-4 and TRBJ1-1, with TRBD1 as a possible D gene (5 bases). Trimming removed 4 bases from V and 7 bases from J, with 10 bases in between. The CDR3 loop spans 12 amino acids. This CDR3 reads CASSYGTDEAFF. As DNA, the CDR3 is TGTGCCAGCAGTTACGGGACTGATGAAGCTTTCTTT.

V and J are TRBV6-6 and TRBJ1-2, with TRBD1 identical over 8 bases. Germline V CDR1 and CDR2: MNHNY, SVGAGI (reference sequence). CDR3 size: 14 residues. V lost 7 bases to trimming and J lost 7 bases; unmatched junction nucleotides: 11. CDR3 DNA: TGTGCCAGCAACCCGGACAGGGCTTCTGTTGGCTACACCTTC. This encodes CASNPDRASVGYTF.

Here the CDR3 DNA reads TGTGCCATCAGTTTGGGGGGAAAGGAGCTGTTTTTT. Translating it yields CAISLGGKELFF. This chain links TRBV10-3 with TRBJ2-2; D may be TRBD2 (6 bases). Trimming pared 5 bases from V and 10 bases from J, leaving 11 bases between. The CDR3 sequence is 12 residues long. In germline, CDR1 is ENHRY, CDR2 SYGVKD.

The chain is built from TRBV7-2 and TRBJ2-6, with D perhaps matching TRBD1 (6 bases). The CDR3 is 18 residues long. V lost 1 base and J lost 2, with 15 bases in between. Germline V gives CDR1 SGHTA, CDR2 FQGNSA. CDR3 sequence reads: CASSLVRGGTAGANVLTF. CDR3 sequence (DNA): TGTGCCAGCAGCTTAGTGAGAGGGGGTACAGCTGGGGCCAACGTCCTGACTTTC.

The chain is built from TRBV28 and TRBJ1-5, with a tentative D call TRBD1 (5 bases). CDR3 size: 14 residues. V was cut by 9 bases and J by 0 bases, with 12 bases left in between. Germline loops: CDR1 MDHEN, CDR2 SYDVKM. CDR3 nucleotide sequence: TGTGCCAGTATGACAGCGTATAGCAATCAGCCCCAGCATTTT. It translates to CASMTAYSNQPQHF.

This clone occurred once. This chain uses TRBV7-9 with TRBJ1-1; 8 positions match TRBD1. The V and J ends lost 2 bases and 0 bases, in that order; junction bases with no gene match: 8. This CDR3 contains 17 residues. The germline V gene encodes CDR1 SEHNR and CDR2 FQNEAQ (reference sequence). CDR3 loop: CASSLLTGGAMNTEAFF. The CDR3 DNA reads as TGTGCCAGCAGCTTACTAACAGGGGGGGCTATGAACACTGAAGCTTTCTTT.

The DNA for the CDR3 is TGTGCCAGCAGTCTAACCATGAACACTGAAGCTTTCTTT. It translates to CASSLTMNTEAFF. This chain uses TRBV12-3 or TRBV12-4 with TRBJ1-1; D ambiguous. V was trimmed by 5 bases and J by 0 bases, leaving 7 bases between them. The CDR3 sequence is 13 residues long.

The chain joins TRBV28 to TRBJ2-2; possibly TRBD2 for D (6 bases). The CDR3 covers 15 residues. Germline CDR1 MDHEN, CDR2 SYDVKM. The V end lost 6 bases, the J end lost 4 bases, and 15 bases lay between the germline ends. Here the CDR3 reads CASSRGGIGTGELFF. As DNA, the CDR3 is TGTGCCAGCAGCCGTGGGGGGATTGGCACCGGGGAGCTGTTTTTT.

The chain carries TRBV6-5 and TRBJ2-1; the match to TRBD2 covers 12 bases. The CDR3 has 14 amino acids. Germline-derived CDR1 and CDR2 are MNHEY and SVGAGI. V was clipped by 5 bases and J by 5 bases; unmatched bases: 1. The CDR3 nucleotides are TGTGCCAGCAGTCGGACTAGCGGGGACAATGAGCAGTTCTTC. This codes for CASSRTSGDNEQFF.

The chain combines TRBV27 with TRBJ1-1; D is ambiguous. Germline V CDR1 and CDR2: MNHEY, SMNVEV (reference sequence). The CDR3 contains 14 residues. Trimming removed 3 bases from V and 5 bases from J, with 13 bases in between. The CDR3 nucleotides are TGTGCCAGCAGTTTGGGCAGGCTTATAACTGAAGCTTTCTTT. Translated, it gives CASSLGRLITEAFF.

The rearrangement links TRBV15 to TRBJ2-1; 8 bases map to TRBD2. V gave up 5 bases and J gave up 4 bases; unmatched junction bases: 13. CDR3 size: 17 residues. Germline V gene data show CDR1 as LNHNV and CDR2 as YYDKDF (reference sequence). CDR3 residues: CATSGIISGGTYNEQFF. The CDR3 DNA follows: TGTGCCACCAGCGGCATAATCAGCGGGGGCACGTACAATGAGCAGTTCTTC.

This chain joins TRBV5-1 and TRBJ2-7; D is perhaps TRBD1 (5 bases). The V and J ends lost 4 bases and 3 bases respectively, with 8 bases between them. CDR1 and CDR2 (germline): SGHRS, YFSETQ. CDR3 length: 12 residues. CDR3 amino acids: CASSIDSYEQYF. CDR3 nucleotides: TGCGCCAGCAGCATCGACAGCTACGAGCAGTACTTC.

V and J are TRBV7-2 and TRBJ2-3; D call uncertain. Trimming removed 5 bases at V and 6 bases at J, with 15 bases between. Germline values: CDR1 SGHTA, CDR2 FQGNSA. The CDR3 runs to 14 residues. The CDR3 region is CASSPFTARDTQYF. CDR3 DNA sequence: TGTGCCAGCAGCCCTTTTACGGCGCGGGATACGCAGTATTTT.

This clone came up a few times. This sequence joins TRBV27 and TRBJ2-6; a weak D match, TRBD2 (5 bases). The CDR3 consists of 17 residues. V was trimmed by 7 bases and J by 0 bases, leaving 16 bases between them. From germline, CDR1 is MNHEY and CDR2 SMNVEV (reference sequence). The chain's CDR3 is CASTFAIGSSGANVLTF. For the CDR3, the DNA is TGTGCCAGCACGTTCGCGATTGGGAGCTCTGGGGCCAACGTCCTGACTTTC. Full variable domain (rest looked up from reference TRBV27 and TRBJ2-6): EAQVTQNPRYLITVTGKKLTVTCSQNMNHEYMSWYRQDPGLGLRQIYYSMNVEVTDKGDVPEGYKVSRKEKRNFPLILESPSPNQTSLYFCASTFAIGSSGANVLTFGAGSRLTVL.

The J gene is TRBJ2-1, the V gene TRBV4-3; D may be TRBD2 (6 bases). Trimming cost V 0 bases and J 0 bases, with 9 bases left between them. This CDR3 has 16 residues. Per the germline V gene, CDR1 is LGHNA and CDR2 is YSLEER. The CDR3 here is CASSQDFGSSYNEQFF. DNA for the CDR3: TGCGCCAGCAGCCAAGATTTCGGGAGCTCCTACAATGAGCAGTTCTTC.

This sequence joins TRBV24-1 and TRBJ1-2, with D maybe TRBD1 (6 bases). Trimming removed 4 bases from V and 6 bases from J, with 14 bases in between. This CDR3 is built from 14 residues. Germline lookup yields CDR1 KGHDR and CDR2 SFDVKD. CDR3 loop: CATSDAGELNGYTF. CDR3 sequence (DNA): TGTGCCACCAGTGACGCAGGGGAATTGAATGGCTACACCTTC.